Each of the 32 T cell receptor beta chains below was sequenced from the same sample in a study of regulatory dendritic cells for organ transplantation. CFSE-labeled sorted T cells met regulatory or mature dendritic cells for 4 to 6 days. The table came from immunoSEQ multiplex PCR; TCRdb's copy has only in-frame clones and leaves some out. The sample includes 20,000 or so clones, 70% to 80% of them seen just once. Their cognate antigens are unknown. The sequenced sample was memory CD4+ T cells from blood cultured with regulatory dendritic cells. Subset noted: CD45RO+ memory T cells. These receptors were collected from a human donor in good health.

The CDR3 sequence is CASSVQGPPTYEQYF. The CDR3, as DNA: TGTGCCAGTAGTGTACAGGGCCCTCCGACCTACGAGCAGTACTTC. V is TRBV19 and J is TRBJ2-7; tentative D call: TRBD1 (6 bases). The CDR3 totals 15 residues. V lost 5 bases and J 2 bases, leaving 16 bases between the germline ends. Germline V CDR1 and CDR2: LNHDA, SQIVND (reference sequence).

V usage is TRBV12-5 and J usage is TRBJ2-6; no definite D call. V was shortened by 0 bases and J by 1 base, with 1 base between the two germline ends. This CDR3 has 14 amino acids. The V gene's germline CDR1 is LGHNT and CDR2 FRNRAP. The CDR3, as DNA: TGTGCTAGTGGTTTGGTTTCTGGGGCCAACGTCCTGACTTTC. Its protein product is CASGLVSGANVLTF.

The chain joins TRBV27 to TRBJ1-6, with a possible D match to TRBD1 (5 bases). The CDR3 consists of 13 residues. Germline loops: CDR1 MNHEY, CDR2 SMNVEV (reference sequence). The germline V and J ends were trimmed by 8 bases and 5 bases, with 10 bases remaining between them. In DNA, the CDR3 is TGTGCCAGCGGCAGGGAGAATAATTCACCCCTCCACTTT. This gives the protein CASGRENNSPLHF.

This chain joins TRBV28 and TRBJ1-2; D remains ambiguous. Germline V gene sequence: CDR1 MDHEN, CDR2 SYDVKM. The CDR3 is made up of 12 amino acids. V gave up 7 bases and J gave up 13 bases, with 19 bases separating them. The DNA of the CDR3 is TGTGCCAGCAACGTAAATGGCAAAGCATGCACCTTC. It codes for CASNVNGKACTF.

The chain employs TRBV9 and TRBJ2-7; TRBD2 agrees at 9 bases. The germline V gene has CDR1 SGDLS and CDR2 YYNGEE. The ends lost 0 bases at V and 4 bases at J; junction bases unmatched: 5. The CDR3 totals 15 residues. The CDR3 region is CASSVGLAGPYEQYF. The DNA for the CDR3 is TGTGCCAGCAGCGTAGGGCTAGCGGGGCCGTACGAGCAGTACTTC.

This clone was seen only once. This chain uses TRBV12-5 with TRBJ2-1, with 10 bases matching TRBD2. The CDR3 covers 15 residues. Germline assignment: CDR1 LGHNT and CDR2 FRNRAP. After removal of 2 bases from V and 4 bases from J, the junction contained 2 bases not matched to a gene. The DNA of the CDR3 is TGTGCTAGTGGTTTGAGACTAGCGGGTTACAATGAGCAGTTCTTC. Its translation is CASGLRLAGYNEQFF.

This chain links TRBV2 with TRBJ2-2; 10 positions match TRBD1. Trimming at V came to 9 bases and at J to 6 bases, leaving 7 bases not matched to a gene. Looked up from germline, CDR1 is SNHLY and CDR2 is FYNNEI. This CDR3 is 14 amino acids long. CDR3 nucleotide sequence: TGTGCCAGTGGGGACAGGGGCCCCTCCGGGGAGCTGTTTTTT. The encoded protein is CASGDRGPSGELFF.

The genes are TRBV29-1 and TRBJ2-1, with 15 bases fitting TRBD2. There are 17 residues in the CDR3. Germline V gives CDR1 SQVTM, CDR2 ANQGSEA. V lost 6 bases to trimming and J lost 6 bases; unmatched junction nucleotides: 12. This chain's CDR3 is CSVPEGLAGGQGNEQFF. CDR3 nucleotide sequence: TGCAGCGTCCCGGAGGGACTAGCGGGAGGTCAGGGCAATGAGCAGTTCTTC.

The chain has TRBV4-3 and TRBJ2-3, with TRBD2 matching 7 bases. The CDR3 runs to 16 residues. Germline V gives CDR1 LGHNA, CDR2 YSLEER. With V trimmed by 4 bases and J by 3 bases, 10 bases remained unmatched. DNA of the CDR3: TGCGCCAGCAGCCGTAGACTAGCTATAGGTACAGATACGCAGTATTTT. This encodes CASSRRLAIGTDTQYF.

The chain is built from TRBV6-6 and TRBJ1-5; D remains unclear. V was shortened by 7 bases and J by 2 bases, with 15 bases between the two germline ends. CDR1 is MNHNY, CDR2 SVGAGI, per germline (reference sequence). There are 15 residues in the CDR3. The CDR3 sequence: CASTEAGWGNQPQHF. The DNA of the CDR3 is TGTGCCAGCACTGAGGCGGGGTGGGGCAATCAGCCCCAGCATTTT.

CDR3 in amino acids: CASSPLGGGLYEQYF. The CDR3 nucleotides read TGTGCCAGCAGCCCTCTGGGGGGAGGTCTCTACGAGCAGTACTTC. This chain uses TRBV14 with TRBJ2-7, with a weak D call TRBD2 (6 bases). V lost 4 bases and J 3 bases, leaving 16 bases between the germline ends. This CDR3 has 15 amino acids. The germline gives CDR1 SGHDN, CDR2 FVKESK.

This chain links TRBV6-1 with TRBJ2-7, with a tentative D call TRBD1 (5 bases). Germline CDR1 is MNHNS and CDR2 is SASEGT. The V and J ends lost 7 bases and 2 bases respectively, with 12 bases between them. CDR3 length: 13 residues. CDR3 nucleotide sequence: TGTGCCAGCAAACAGGTAGTCCCCTACGAGCAGTACTTC. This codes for CASKQVVPYEQYF.

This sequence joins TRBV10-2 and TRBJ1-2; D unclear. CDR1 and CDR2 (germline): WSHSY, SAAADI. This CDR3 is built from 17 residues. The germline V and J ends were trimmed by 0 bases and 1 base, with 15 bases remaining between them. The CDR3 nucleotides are TGCGCCAGCAGTGAGTCGTGGGGTGGATGGGATAACTATGGCTACACCTTC. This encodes CASSESWGGWDNYGYTF.

The CDR3 sequence: CASSLAGGETQYF. CDR3 nucleotides: TGTGCCAGCAGCTTAGCAGGGGGAGAGACCCAGTACTTC. The chain links TRBV11-3 to TRBJ2-5; 7 bases are shared with TRBD1. Germline CDR1 SGHNT, CDR2 YENEEA. Unmatched junction bases numbered 0, after V lost 1 base and J lost 4 bases. The CDR3 covers 13 residues.

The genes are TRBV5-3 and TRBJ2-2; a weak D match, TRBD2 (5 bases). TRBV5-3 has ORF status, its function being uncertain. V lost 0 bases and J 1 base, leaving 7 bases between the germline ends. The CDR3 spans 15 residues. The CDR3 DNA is TGTGCCAGAAGCTTGGAACTAGTGAACACCGGGGAGCTGTTTTTT. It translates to CARSLELVNTGELFF.

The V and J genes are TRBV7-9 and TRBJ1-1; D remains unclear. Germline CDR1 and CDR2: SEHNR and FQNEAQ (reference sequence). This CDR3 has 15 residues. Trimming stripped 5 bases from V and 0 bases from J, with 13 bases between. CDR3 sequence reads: CASSPPKGLNTEAFF. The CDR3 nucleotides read TGTGCCAGCAGCCCCCCAAAGGGTTTGAACACTGAAGCTTTCTTT.

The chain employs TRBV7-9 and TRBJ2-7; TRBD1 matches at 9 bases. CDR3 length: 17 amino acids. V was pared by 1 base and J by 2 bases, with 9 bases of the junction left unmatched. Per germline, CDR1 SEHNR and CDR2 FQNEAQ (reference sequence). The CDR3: CASSLGGWDRDAYEQYF. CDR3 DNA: TGTGCCAGCAGCTTAGGAGGTTGGGACAGGGACGCCTACGAGCAGTACTTC.

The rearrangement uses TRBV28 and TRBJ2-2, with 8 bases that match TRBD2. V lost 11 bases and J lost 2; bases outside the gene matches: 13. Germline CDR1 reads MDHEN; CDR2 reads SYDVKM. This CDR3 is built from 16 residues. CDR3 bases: TGTGCCTTATCGCGGGGGGATAGCGGAAACACCGGGGAGCTGTTTTTT. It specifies CALSRGDSGNTGELFF.

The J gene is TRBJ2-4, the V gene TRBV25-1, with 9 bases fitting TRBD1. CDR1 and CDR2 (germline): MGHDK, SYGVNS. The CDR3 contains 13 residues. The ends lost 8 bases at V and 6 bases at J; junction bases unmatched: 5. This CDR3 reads CASGTGFGNIQYF. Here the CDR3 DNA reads TGTGCCAGCGGGACAGGGTTCGGAAACATTCAGTACTTC.

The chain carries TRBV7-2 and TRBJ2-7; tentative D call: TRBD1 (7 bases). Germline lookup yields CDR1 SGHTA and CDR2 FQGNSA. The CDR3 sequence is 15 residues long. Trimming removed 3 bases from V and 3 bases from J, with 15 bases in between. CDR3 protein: CASSFAGQRNYEQYF. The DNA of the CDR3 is TGTGCCAGCAGCTTCGCGGGACAGAGAAACTACGAGCAGTACTTC.

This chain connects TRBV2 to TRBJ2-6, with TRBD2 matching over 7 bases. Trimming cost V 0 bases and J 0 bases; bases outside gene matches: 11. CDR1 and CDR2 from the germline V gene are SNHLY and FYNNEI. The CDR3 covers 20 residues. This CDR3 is CASSEARASSGRSGANVLTF. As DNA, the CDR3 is TGTGCCAGCAGTGAAGCGAGGGCGTCTAGCGGCCGCTCTGGGGCCAACGTCCTGACTTTC.

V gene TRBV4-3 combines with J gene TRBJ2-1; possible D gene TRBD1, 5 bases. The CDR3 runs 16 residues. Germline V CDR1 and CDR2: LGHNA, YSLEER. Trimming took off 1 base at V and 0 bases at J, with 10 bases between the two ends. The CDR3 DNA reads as TGCGCCAGCAGCCAAGGAGTGGGGCTCTCCTACAATGAGCAGTTCTTC. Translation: CASSQGVGLSYNEQFF.

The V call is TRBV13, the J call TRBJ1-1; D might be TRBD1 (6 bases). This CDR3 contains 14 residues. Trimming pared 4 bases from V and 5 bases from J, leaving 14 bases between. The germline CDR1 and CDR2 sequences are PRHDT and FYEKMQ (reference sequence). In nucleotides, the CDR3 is TGTGCCAGCAGCTCGGATGGGGGCAGGACTGAAGCTTTCTTT. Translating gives CASSSDGGRTEAFF.

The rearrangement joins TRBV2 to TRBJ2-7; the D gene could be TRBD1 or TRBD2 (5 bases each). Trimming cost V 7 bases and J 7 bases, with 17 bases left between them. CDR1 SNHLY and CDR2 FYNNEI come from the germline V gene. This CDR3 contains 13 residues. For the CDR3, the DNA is TGTGCCAGCAAACGGGGCCCCTCTTTTGAGCAGTACTTC. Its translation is CASKRGPSFEQYF.

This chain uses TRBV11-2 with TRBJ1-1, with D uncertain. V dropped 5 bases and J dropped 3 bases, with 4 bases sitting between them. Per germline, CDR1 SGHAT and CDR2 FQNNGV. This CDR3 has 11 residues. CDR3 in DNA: TGTGCCAGCAGCGCAGACACTGAAGCTTTCTTT. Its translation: CASSADTEAFF.

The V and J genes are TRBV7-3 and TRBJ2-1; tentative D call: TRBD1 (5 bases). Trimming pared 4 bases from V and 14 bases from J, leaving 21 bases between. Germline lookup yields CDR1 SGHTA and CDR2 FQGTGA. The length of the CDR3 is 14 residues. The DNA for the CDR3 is TGTGCCAGCAGCTCGTCTCCGGGCCAGGGCAGGGAGTTCTTC. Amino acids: CASSSSPGQGREFF.

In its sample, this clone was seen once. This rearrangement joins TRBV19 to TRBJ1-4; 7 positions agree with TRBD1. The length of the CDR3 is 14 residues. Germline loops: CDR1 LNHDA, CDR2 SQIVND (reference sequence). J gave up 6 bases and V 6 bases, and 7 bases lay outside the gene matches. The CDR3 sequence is CASSAGQYYEKLFF. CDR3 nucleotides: TGTGCCAGTAGCGCGGGACAGTATTATGAAAAACTGTTTTTT.

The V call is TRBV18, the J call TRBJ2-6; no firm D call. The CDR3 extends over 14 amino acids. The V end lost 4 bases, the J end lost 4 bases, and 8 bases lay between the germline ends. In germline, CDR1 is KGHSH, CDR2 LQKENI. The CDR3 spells CASSRVPGANVLTF. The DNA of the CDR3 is TGTGCCAGCTCACGGGTCCCGGGGGCCAACGTCCTGACTTTC.

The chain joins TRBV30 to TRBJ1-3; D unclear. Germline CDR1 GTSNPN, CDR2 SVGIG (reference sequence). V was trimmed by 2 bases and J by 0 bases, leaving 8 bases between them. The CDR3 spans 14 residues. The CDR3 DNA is TGTGCCTGGAGTAACTGGTACTCTGGAAACACCATATATTTT. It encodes CAWSNWYSGNTIYF.

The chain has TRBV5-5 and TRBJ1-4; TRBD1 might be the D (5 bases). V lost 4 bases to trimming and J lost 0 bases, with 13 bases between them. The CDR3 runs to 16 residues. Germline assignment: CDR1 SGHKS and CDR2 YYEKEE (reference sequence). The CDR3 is CASSLTVFTTNEKLFF. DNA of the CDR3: TGTGCCAGCAGCCTGACAGTTTTTACAACTAATGAAAAACTGTTTTTT.

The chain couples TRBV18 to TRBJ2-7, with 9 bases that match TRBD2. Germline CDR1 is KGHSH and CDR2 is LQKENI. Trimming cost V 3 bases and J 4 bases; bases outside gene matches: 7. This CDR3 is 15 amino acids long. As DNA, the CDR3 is TGTGCCAGCTCACCGAGCGGGGGGATATCTTACGAGCAGTACTTC. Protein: CASSPSGGISYEQYF.

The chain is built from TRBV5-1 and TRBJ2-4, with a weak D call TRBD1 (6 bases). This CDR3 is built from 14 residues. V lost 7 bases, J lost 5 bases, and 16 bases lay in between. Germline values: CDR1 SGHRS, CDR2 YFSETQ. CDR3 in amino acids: CASRYRTAENIQYF. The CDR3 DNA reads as TGCGCCAGCCGATACCGGACAGCAGAAAACATTCAGTACTTC.